This T cell receptor (beta chain) was profiled in a study of shared clonotypes between healthy human individuals. Concerning this clone: Different DNA sequences within this sample yield the same CDR3.

Germline V gene lookup returns CDR1 SNHLY and CDR2 FYNNEI. There are 15 residues in the CDR3. V lost 1 base to trimming and J lost 4 bases; unmatched junction nucleotides: 2. TCRdb's copy holds only in-frame clones and misses some; the assay was immunoSEQ multiplex PCR. The sample yields millions of clones, more than 90% seen once. The chain recombines TRBV2 with TRBJ1-5; TRBD1 matches 9 bases. Sequenced input: naive CD4+ T cells sorted from blood. Subset of the sample: CD45RA+ positively selected. The sequence was collected from a man between 18 and 29 years old in good health. The CDR3 DNA reads as TGTGCCAGCAGTGAAGAGGGGACAGGGAATCAGCCCCAGCATTTT. Its translation is CASSEEGTGNQPQHF.